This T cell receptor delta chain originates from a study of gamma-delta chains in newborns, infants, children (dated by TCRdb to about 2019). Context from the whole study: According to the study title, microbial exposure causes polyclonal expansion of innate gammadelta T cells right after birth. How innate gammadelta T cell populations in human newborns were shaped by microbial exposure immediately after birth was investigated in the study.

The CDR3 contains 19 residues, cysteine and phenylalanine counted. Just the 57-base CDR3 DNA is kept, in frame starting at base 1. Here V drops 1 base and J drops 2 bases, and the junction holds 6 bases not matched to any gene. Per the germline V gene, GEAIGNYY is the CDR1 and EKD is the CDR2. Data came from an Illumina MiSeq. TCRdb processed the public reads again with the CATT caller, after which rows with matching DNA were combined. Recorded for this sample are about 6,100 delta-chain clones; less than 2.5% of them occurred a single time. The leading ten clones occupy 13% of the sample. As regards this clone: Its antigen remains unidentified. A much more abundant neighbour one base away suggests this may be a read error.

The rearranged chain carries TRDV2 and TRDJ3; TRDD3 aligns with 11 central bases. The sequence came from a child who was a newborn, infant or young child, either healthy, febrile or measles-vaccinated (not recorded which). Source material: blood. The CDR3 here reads CACDTLLGDSTWDTRQMFF. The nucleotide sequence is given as TGTGCCTGTGACACGCTACTGGGGGATAGCACCTGGGACACCCGACAGATGTTTTTC.